This is a list of T cell receptor beta chains from one sample in a study of human T cells and chemical hapten exposure. MiXCR, applied by TCRdb to the RACE reads, yields one record per CDR3 protein. The sample holds tens of thousands of distinct CDR3 sequences; around 7% are singletons and the top ten take 1.5% to 2%. The sample here was whole blood, taken in connection with sensitization to the hapten diphenylcyclopropenone (DPC). These receptors were collected from a woman in her 30s with alopecia areata. Some clones in this sample may be carry-over from other donors' samples. Both conserved end residues are part of each CDR3. D genes are given only for firm matches. Clone size is not always given. Where it is, it says once, few, many or a class for expanded clones.

size,J,D,V,DNA,CDR3
.,TRBJ2-3,.,TRBV5-4,TGTGCCAGCAGCACCCAAACGGGGAGGTCTGATACGCAGTATTTT,CASSTQTGRSDTQYF
many,TRBJ1-1,TRBD1,TRBV18,TGTGCCAGCTCACCACCGGGACAGGGGAGGACTGAAGCTTTCTTT,CASSPPGQGRTEAFF
many,TRBJ2-7,TRBD1,TRBV7-6,TGTGCCAGCAGCTTACGGACAGGGCGAGACGAGCAGTACTTC,CASSLRTGRDEQYF
.,TRBJ2-5,.,TRBV9,TGTGCCAGCAGCGTAGATAGGGGGGGTAGAGAGACCCAGTACTTC,CASSVDRGGRETQYF
many,TRBJ1-1,.,TRBV5-1,TGCGCCAGCACTGAGCAATGGGGGGGTACTGAAGCTTTCTTT,CASTEQWGGTEAFF
few,TRBJ1-1,.,TRBV5-1,TGCGCCAGCAGCCGTGACGGATTGAACACTGAAGCTTTCTTT,CASSRDGLNTEAFF
many,TRBJ2-7,TRBD2,TRBV7-6,TGTGCCAGCAGCTCCCCCACTAGCGGGGATTCCTACGAGCAGTACTTC,CASSSPTSGDSYEQYF
many,TRBJ2-7,.,TRBV7-2,TGTGCCAGCAGCCCGACCCTTTTATACGAGCAGTACTTC,CASSPTLLYEQYF
.,TRBJ2-3,.,TRBV7-2,TGTGCCAGCAGCGAGGTGCCCTCAACCCTTAGTAGCACAGATACGCAGTATTTT,CASSEVPSTLSSTDTQYF
.,TRBJ1-5,.,TRBV7-8,TGTGCCAGCAGCTTAGCGCGTACGCCGAGGGGTCAGCCCCAGCATTTT,CASSLARTPRGQPQHF
many,TRBJ2-3,.,TRBV27,TGTGCCAGCAGTCCCGGGGGCCTCGCAAATGTAGATACGCAGTATTTT,CASSPGGLANVDTQYF
.,TRBJ1-1,TRBD1,TRBV10-3,TGTGCCATCAGTGGGGACAGGGGGATTGATGAAGCTTTCTTT,CAISGDRGIDEAFF
many,TRBJ2-7,TRBD1,TRBV5-1,TGCGCCAGCAGCTTGGCGGGACAGACCTACGAGCAGTACTTC,CASSLAGQTYEQYF
many,TRBJ1-2,.,TRBV11-2,TGTGCCAGCAGCGTAATCGCCCTTAACTATGGCTACACCTTC,CASSVIALNYGYTF
.,TRBJ2-1,TRBD1,TRBV12-3/TRBV12-4,TGTGCCAGCTCGCTTATCCGGGACAGGTTTTACAATGAGCAGTTCTTC,CASSLIRDRFYNEQFF
many,TRBJ2-2,.,TRBV6-1,TGTGCCAGCAGCTTCACCGGGGAGCTGTTTTTT,CASSFTGELFF
many,TRBJ2-3,TRBD2,TRBV20-1,TGCAGTGCACCAACTAGCGGGGGGGCCCAAGATACGCAGTATTTT,CSAPTSGGAQDTQYF
.,TRBJ2-1,TRBD2,TRBV5-5,TGTGCCAGCAGCTTGGTGCTAGCGGGGGGGGATGAGCAGTTCTTC,CASSLVLAGGDEQFF
many,TRBJ1-2,.,TRBV18,TGTGCCAGCTCACCATCGGTATCCGGGATGTATAACTATGGCTACACCTTC,CASSPSVSGMYNYGYTF
many,TRBJ1-3,TRBD1,TRBV10-3,TGTGCCATCAGTGAGTCCGGGACAGGGCGGAACACCATATATTTT,CAISESGTGRNTIYF
many,TRBJ2-7,.,TRBV2,TGTGCCAGCAGTGGAATTACGGGGGAATTACGGGGGCAGTACTTC,CASSGITGELRGQYF
many,TRBJ2-3,TRBD2,TRBV7-2,TGTGCCAGCAGCTTAGCCTCAACGGGGGGAGGAACAGATACGCAGTATTTT,CASSLASTGGGTDTQYF
many,TRBJ2-7,.,TRBV15,TGTGCCACCAGCAGAGATTATGAGGCAGGTTCCTACGAGCAGTACTTC,CATSRDYEAGSYEQYF
few,TRBJ1-2,.,TRBV3-1,TGTGCCAGCAGCCCGGACGGACTGTTCGGCTACACCTTC,CASSPDGLFGYTF
.,TRBJ2-3,.,TRBV6-2/TRBV6-3,TGTGCCAGCATCTCCGACACAGATACGCAGTATTTT,CASISDTDTQYF
many,TRBJ1-4,.,TRBV6-1,TGTGCCAGCAGTGGTAATCGAGTGAATGGGGTCGAAAAACTGTTTTTT,CASSGNRVNGVEKLFF
many,TRBJ2-7,.,TRBV5-4,TGTGCCAGCAGCTTTACCGGGTCCTACGAGCAGTACTTC,CASSFTGSYEQYF
.,TRBJ1-2,TRBD1,TRBV5-1,TGCGCCAGCAGCTTAACCAACACAGGGGCCGGACTCGACTATGGCGACACCTTC,CASSLTNTGAGLDYGDTF
many,TRBJ1-2,TRBD1,TRBV20-1,TGCAGTGCTCCGGGACAGGGTAACTATGGCTACACCTTC,CSAPGQGNYGYTF
few,TRBJ2-3,TRBD2,TRBV13,TGTGCCAGCAGCTTATATAGCGGGGGGGCCGGGCCGCCAGATACGCAGTATTTT,CASSLYSGGAGPPDTQYF
many,TRBJ1-5,TRBD1,TRBV25-1,TGTGCCAGCAGCTCCGGACAGGGAAACAATCAGCCCCAGCATTTT,CASSSGQGNNQPQHF
many,TRBJ2-7,TRBD1,TRBV10-3,TGTGCCATCAGGGAGGTACAGGGGAACGAGCAGTACTTC,CAIREVQGNEQYF
many,TRBJ2-3,TRBD2,TRBV11-3,TGTGCCAGCAGTTGGCTCGCGGGGGGTGGTCCAGATACGCAGTATTTT,CASSWLAGGGPDTQYF
.,TRBJ1-2,.,TRBV3-1,TGTGCCAGCAGCCTGAGGATCGCTAACTATGGCTACACCTTC,CASSLRIANYGYTF
.,TRBJ2-2,.,TRBV11-3,TGTGCCAGCAGCAGGGCCCTCACCGGGGAGCTGTTTTTT,CASSRALTGELFF
.,TRBJ1-5,.,TRBV18,TGTGCCAGCTCACCACCGGGGGGACAAAATCAGCCCCAGCATTTT,CASSPPGGQNQPQHF
many,TRBJ1-3,.,TRBV7-6,TGTGCCAGCAGCCCGAGTAGAGGAAACACCATATATTTT,CASSPSRGNTIYF
few,TRBJ1-1,.,TRBV5-5,TGTGCCAGCAGCCCGCCATGGGGTGAAGCTTTCTTT,CASSPPWGEAFF
.,TRBJ2-7,TRBD1,TRBV20-1,TGCAGTGCACGGACAGGGGATTCCTACGAGCAGTACTTC,CSARTGDSYEQYF
.,TRBJ2-7,.,TRBV12-3/TRBV12-4,TGTGCCAGCAGTTTAGGATTGGGGGCCTACGAGCAGTACTTC,CASSLGLGAYEQYF
few,TRBJ1-2,TRBD1,TRBV19,TGTGCCAGTCAAACAGGGGGCCCGTATGGCTACACCTTC,CASQTGGPYGYTF
many,TRBJ1-6,.,TRBV5-6,TGTGCCAGCAGCTTAAGGACGGCCCCTAATAATTCACCCCTCCACTTT,CASSLRTAPNNSPLHF
many,TRBJ1-1,.,TRBV7-9,TGTGCCAGCAGCCCCTTAACAGTGAACACTGAAGCTTTCTTT,CASSPLTVNTEAFF
.,TRBJ2-7,TRBD1,TRBV29-1,TGCAGCGTTGAAGATCAGGCAGGGGGCTACGAGCAGTACTTC,CSVEDQAGGYEQYF
many,TRBJ2-1,TRBD2,TRBV29-1,TGCAGCGTTGTTAGCGGGGGAGGACTCAGTCTAGATGAGCAGTTCTTC,CSVVSGGGLSLDEQFF
many,TRBJ2-7,TRBD2,TRBV7-2,TGTGCCAGCAGCCAGACTAGCGGGACTTACGAGCAGTACTTC,CASSQTSGTYEQYF
.,TRBJ1-2,.,TRBV11-2,TGTGCCAGCGGGGTCCGGACAGCATATGGCTACACCTTC,CASGVRTAYGYTF
many,TRBJ2-1,.,TRBV7-9,TGTGCCAGCAGCCGTACGGGGTATGAGCAGTTCTTC,CASSRTGYEQFF
few,TRBJ1-1,.,TRBV30,TGTGCCTGGATCCCCATGAACACTGAAGCTTTCTTT,CAWIPMNTEAFF
many,TRBJ2-1,.,TRBV6-5,TGTGCCAGCAGTCACCAGCGGGCAAGCTCCTACAATGAGCAGTTCTTC,CASSHQRASSYNEQFF
many,TRBJ1-2,TRBD1,TRBV5-1,TGCGCCAGCAGCTTGGACGGGACAGGGGCCTATGGCTACACCTTC,CASSLDGTGAYGYTF
many,TRBJ2-3,.,TRBV29-1,TGCAGCGTTGAAAGAGGGTTAGGAGATACGCAGTATTTT,CSVERGLGDTQYF
many,TRBJ2-5,TRBD2,TRBV4-2,TGTGCCAGCAGCCAGGAACCCACTCCGGGACTAGCGGGGGGGCCTTCGGAGACCCAGTACTTC,CASSQEPTPGLAGGPSETQYF
many,TRBJ1-3,.,TRBV7-9,TGTGCCAGCAGCTTAGCGGGTTTCAAGGGCTACTCTGGAAACACCATATATTTT,CASSLAGFKGYSGNTIYF